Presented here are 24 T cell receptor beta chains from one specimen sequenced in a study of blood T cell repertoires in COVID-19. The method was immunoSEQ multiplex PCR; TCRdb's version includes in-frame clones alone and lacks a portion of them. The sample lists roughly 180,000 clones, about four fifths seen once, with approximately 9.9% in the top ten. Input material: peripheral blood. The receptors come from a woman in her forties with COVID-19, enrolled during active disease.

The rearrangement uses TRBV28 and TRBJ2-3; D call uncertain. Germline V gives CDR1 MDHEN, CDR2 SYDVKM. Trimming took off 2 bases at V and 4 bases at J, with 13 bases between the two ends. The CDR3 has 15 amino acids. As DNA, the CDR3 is TGTGCCAGCAGTTTAGTGACTTTAGGCGCAGATACGCAGTATTTT. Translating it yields CASSLVTLGADTQYF.

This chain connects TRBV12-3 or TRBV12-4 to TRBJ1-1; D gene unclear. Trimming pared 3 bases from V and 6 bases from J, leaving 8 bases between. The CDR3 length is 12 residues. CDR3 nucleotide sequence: TGTGCCAGCAGTTTCCAAGAGGCTGAAGCTTTCTTT. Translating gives CASSFQEAEAFF.

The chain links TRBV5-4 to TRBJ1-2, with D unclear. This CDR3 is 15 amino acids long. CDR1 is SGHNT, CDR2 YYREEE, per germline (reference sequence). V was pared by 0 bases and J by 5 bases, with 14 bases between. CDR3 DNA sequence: TGTGCCAGCAGCTTGGAAGGTGCGGGAAATTATGGCTACACCTTC. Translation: CASSLEGAGNYGYTF.

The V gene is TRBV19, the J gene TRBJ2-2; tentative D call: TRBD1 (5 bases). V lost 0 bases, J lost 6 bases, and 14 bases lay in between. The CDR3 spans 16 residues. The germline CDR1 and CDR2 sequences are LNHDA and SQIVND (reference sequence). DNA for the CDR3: TGTGCCAGTAGTATAGATTATGGGGCCCGGTCCGGGGAGCTGTTTTTT. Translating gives CASSIDYGARSGELFF.

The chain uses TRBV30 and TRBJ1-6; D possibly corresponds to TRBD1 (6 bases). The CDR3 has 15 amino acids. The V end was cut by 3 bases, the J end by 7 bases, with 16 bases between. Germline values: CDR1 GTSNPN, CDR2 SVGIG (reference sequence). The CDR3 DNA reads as TGTGCCTGGAGATCATCTGGACAGACGAATTCACCCCTCCACTTT. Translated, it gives CAWRSSGQTNSPLHF.

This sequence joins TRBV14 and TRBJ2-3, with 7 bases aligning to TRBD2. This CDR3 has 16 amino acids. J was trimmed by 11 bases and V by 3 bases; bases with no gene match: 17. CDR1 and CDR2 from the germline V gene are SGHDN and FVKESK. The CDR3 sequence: CASSHSRDYSLGVQYF. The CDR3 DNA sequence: TGTGCCAGCAGCCATAGCCGGGACTACTCACTTGGGGTGCAGTATTTT.

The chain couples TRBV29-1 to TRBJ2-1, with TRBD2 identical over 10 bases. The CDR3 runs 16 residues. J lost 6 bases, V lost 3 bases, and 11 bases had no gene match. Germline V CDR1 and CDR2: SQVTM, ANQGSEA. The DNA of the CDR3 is TGCAGCGTTGACAAAACCCTAGCGGGAGTTCGCAATGAGCAGTTCTTC. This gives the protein CSVDKTLAGVRNEQFF.

Written as DNA, the CDR3 is TGCGCCAGCAGTCAATCGAGAGCGGGAGAAGGGAATGAGCAGTTCTTC. Amino acid sequence: CASSQSRAGEGNEQFF. The V gene is TRBV23-1, the J gene TRBJ2-1; TRBD2 aligns across 8 bases. TRBV23-1 is given ORF status, its function remaining uncertain. V shed 0 bases, J shed 7 bases, and the junction held 8 bases outside the gene matches. CDR3 size: 16 residues.

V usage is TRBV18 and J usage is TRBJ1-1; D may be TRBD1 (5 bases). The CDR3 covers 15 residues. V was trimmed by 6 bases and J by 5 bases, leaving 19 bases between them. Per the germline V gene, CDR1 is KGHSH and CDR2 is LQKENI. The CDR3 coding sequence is TGTGCCAGCTCCCCTAAGGGTGGCGGGGGTACTGAAGCTTTCTTT. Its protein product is CASSPKGGGGTEAFF.

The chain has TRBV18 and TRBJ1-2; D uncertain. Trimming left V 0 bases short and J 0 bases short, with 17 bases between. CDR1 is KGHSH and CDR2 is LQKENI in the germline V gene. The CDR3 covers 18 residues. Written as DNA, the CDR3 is TGTGCCAGCTCACCACCGGGTGTACAGAACTTGGCTAACTATGGCTACACCTTC. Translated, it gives CASSPPGVQNLANYGYTF.

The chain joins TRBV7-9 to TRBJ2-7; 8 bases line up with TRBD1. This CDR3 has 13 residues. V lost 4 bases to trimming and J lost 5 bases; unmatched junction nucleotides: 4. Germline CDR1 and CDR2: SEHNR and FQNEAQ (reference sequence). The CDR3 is CASSSRTGHEQYV. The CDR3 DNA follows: TGTGCCAGCAGCTCACGGACAGGGCACGAGCAGTACGTC.

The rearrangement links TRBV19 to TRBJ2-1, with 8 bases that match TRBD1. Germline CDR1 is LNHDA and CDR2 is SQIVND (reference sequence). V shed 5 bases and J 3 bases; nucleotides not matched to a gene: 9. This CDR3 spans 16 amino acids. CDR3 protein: CASSLGQGFIYNEQFF. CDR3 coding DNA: TGTGCCAGTAGTCTCGGACAGGGTTTCATCTACAATGAGCAGTTCTTC.

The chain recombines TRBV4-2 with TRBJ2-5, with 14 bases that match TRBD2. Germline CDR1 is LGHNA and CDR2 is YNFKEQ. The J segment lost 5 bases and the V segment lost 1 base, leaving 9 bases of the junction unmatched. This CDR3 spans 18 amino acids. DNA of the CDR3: TGTGCCAGCAGCCAAGTCGGGACTAGCGGGAGACGTGCGGAGACCCAGTACTTC. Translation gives CASSQVGTSGRRAETQYF.

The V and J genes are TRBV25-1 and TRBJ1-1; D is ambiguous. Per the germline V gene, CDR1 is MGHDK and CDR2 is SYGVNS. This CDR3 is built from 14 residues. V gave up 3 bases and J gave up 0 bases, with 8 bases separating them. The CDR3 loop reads CASSEGGMNTEAFF. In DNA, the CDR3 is TGTGCCAGCAGTGAGGGAGGGATGAACACTGAAGCTTTCTTT.

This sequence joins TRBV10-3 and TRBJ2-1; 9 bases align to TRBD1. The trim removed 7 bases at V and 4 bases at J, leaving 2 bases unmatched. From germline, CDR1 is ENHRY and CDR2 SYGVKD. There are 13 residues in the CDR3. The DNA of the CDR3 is TGTGCCATCAAAGGGACAGGGTACAATGAGCAGTTCTTC. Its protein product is CAIKGTGYNEQFF.

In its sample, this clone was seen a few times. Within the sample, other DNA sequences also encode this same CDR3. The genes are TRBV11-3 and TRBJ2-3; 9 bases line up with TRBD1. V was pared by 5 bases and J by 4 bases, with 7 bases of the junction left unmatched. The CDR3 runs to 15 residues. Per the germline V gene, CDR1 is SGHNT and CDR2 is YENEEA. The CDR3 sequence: CASSRTGDGSDTQYF. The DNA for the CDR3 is TGTGCCAGCAGCCGGACAGGGGATGGGTCAGATACGCAGTATTTT.

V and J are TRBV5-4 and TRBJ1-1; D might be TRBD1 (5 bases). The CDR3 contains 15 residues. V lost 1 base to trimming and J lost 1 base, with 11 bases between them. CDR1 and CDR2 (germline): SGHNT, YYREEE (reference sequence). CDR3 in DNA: TGTGCCAGCAGCTTGCCGGCAGGGCGGAACACTGAAGCTTTCTTT. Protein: CASSLPAGRNTEAFF.

The CDR3 sequence is CASKSSHRGRTEAFF. CDR3 nucleotides: TGTGCCAGTAAGAGTAGCCACCGGGGAAGGACTGAAGCTTTCTTT. V and J are TRBV19 and TRBJ1-1; no clear D. Looked up from germline, CDR1 is LNHDA and CDR2 is SQIVND (reference sequence). The CDR3 has 15 residues. V lost 7 bases to trimming and J lost 5 bases, with 20 bases between them.

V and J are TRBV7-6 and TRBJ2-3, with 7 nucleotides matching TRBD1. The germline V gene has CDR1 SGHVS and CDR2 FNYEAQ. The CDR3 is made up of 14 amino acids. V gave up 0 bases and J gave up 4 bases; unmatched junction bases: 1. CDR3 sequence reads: CASSLAQGSDTQYF. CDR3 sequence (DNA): TGTGCCAGCAGCTTAGCACAGGGGTCAGATACGCAGTATTTT.

The CDR3 sequence is CASRGERHGYEQYF. CDR3 nucleotide sequence: TGTGCCAGCAGGGGTGAGCGGCACGGGTACGAGCAGTACTTC. V gene TRBV6-5 combines with J gene TRBJ2-7, with D possibly matching TRBD2 (5 bases). The CDR3 contains 14 residues. Germline V gene sequence: CDR1 MNHEY, CDR2 SVGAGI. Trimming removed 6 bases from V and 4 bases from J, with 16 bases in between.

The CDR3 bases are TGTGCCAGCAGCCGACTAGCGGGGAACTCCTACGAGCAGTACGTC. Translating it yields CASSRLAGNSYEQYV. This sequence joins TRBV13 and TRBJ2-7; 11 bases line up with TRBD2. There are 15 residues in the CDR3. CDR1 PRHDT and CDR2 FYEKMQ come from the germline V gene (reference sequence). Germline trimming cut 5 bases from V and 0 bases from J; bases unmatched to any gene: 3.

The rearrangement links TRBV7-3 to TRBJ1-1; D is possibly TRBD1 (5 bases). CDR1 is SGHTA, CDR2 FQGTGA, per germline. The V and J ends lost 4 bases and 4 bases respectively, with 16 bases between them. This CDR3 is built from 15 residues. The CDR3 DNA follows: TGTGCCAGCAGCTACGGCCCGGGGGGAGTCACTGAAGCTTTCTTT. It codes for CASSYGPGGVTEAFF.

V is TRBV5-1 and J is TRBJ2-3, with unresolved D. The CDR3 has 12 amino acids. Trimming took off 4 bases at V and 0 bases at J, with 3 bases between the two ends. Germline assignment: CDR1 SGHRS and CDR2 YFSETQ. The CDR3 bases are TGCGCCAGCAGCCCAAGCACAGATACGCAGTATTTT. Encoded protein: CASSPSTDTQYF.

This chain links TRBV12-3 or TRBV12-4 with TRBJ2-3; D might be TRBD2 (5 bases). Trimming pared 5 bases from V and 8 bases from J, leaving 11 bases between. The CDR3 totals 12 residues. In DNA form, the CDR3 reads TGTGCCAGCAGTCCAGATCGGGGTACGCAGTATTTT. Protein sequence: CASSPDRGTQYF.